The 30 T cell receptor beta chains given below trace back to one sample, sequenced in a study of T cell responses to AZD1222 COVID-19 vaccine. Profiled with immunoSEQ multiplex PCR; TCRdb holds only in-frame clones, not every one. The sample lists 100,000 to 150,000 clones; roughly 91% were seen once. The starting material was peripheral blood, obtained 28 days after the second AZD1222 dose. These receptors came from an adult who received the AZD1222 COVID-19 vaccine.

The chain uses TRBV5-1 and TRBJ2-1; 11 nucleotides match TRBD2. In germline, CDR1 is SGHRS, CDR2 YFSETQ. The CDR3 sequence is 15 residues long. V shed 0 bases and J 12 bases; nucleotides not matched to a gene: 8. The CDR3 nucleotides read TGCGCCAGCAGCTTGGCACTAGCGGGAGCCAAGGGGCAGTTCTTC. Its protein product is CASSLALAGAKGQFF.

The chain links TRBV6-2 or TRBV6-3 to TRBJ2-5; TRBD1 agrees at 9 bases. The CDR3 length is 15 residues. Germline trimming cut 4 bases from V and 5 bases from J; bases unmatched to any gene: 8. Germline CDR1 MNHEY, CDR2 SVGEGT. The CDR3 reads CASSSLSGTGETQYF. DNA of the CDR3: TGTGCCAGCAGTTCCCTATCCGGGACAGGGGAGACCCAGTACTTC.

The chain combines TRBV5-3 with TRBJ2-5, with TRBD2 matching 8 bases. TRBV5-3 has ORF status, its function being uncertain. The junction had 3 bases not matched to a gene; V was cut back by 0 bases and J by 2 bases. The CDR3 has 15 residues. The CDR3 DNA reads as TGTGCCAGAAGCTTGGCCGGGACTAGGCAAGAGACCCAGTACTTC. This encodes CARSLAGTRQETQYF.

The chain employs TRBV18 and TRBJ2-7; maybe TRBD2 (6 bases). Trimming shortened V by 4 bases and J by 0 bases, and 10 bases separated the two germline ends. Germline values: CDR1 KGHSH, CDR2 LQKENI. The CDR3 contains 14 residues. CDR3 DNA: TGTGCCAGCTCACGCGGGGCTGTCTCCTACGAGCAGTACTTC. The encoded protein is CASSRGAVSYEQYF.

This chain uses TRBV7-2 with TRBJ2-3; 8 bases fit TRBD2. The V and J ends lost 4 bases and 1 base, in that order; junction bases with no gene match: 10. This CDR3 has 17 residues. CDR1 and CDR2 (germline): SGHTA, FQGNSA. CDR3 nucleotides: TGTGCCAGCAGCTCTAACAGTCCAGCGGGAGGCACAGATACGCAGTATTTT. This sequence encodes CASSSNSPAGGTDTQYF.

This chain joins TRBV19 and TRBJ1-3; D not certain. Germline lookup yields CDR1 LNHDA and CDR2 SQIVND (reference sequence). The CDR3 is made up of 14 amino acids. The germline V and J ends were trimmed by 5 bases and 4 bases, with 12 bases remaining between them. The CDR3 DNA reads TGTGCCAGTAGTGTGGCGGCCGGCGGAAACACCATATATTTT. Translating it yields CASSVAAGGNTIYF.

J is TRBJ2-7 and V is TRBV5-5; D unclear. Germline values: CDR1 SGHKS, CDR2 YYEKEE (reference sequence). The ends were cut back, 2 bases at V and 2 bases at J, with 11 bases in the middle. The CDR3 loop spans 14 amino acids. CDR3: CASSFMTPTYEQYF. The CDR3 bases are TGTGCCAGCAGCTTCATGACTCCGACCTACGAGCAGTACTTC.

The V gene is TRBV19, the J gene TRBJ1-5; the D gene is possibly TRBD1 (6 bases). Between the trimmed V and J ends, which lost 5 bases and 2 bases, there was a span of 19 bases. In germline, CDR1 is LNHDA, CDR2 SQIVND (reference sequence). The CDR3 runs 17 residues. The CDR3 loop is CASSYLGIGGGNQPQHF. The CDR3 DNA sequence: TGTGCCAGTAGTTACTTAGGTATAGGGGGTGGCAATCAGCCCCAGCATTTT.

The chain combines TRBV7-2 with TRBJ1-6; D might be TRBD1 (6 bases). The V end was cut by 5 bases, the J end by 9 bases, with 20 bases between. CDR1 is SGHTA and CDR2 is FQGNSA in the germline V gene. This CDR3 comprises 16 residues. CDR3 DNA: TGTGCCAGCAGCGAGGGGGGTCAGGTAGGGGGTTCACCCCTCCACTTT. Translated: CASSEGGQVGGSPLHF.

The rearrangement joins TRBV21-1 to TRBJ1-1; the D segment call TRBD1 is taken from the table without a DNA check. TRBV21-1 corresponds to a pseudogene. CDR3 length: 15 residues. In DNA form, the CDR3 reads TGTGCCAGCAGCGTCTTGGGACAGGGGGACACTGAAGCTTTCTTT. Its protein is CASSVLGQGDTEAFF.

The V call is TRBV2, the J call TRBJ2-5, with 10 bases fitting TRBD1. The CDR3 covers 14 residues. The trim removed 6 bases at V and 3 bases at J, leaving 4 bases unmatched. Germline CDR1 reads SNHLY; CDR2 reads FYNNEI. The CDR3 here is CASRPGTGEETQYF. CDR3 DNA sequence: TGTGCCAGCAGACCCGGGACAGGGGAAGAGACCCAGTACTTC.

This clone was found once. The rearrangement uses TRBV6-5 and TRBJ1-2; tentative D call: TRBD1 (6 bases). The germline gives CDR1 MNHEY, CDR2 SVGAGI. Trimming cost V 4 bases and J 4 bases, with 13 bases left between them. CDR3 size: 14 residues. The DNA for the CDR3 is TGTGCCAGCAGTTCATTCGGACAGACCTATGGCTACACCTTC. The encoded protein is CASSSFGQTYGYTF.

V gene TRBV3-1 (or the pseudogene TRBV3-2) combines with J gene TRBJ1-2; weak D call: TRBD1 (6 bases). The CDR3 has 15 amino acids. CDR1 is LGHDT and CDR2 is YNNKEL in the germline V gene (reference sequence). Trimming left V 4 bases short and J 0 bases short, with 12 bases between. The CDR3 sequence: CASSPGTIANYGYTF. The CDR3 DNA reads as TGTGCCAGCAGCCCGGGGACAATAGCTAACTATGGCTACACCTTC.

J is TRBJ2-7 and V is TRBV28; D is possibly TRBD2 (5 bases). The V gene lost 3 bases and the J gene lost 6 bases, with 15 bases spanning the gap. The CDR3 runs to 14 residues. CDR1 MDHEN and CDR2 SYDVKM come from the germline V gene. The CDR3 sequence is CASSFRQRRGEQYF. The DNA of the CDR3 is TGTGCCAGCAGTTTTCGGCAGCGGCGTGGCGAGCAGTACTTC.

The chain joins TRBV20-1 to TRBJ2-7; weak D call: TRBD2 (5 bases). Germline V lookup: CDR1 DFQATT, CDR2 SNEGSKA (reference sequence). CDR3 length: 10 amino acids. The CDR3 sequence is CPIATYEQYF. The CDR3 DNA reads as TGCCCGATAGCGACCTACGAGCAGTACTTC.

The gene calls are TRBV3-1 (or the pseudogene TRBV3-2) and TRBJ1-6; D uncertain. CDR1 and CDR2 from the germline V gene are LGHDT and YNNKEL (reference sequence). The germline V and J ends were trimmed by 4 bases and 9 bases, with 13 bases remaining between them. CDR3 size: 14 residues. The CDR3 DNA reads TGTGCCAGCAGCCCCCGAGCGGCGGGTTCACCCCTCCACTTT. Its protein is CASSPRAAGSPLHF.

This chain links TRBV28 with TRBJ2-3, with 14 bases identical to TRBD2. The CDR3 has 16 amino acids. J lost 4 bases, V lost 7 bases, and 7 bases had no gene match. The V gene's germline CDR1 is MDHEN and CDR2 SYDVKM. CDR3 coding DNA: TGTGCCAGCAAGCAAGCGGGACTAGCGGGAGCAGATACGCAGTATTTT. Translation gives CASKQAGLAGADTQYF.

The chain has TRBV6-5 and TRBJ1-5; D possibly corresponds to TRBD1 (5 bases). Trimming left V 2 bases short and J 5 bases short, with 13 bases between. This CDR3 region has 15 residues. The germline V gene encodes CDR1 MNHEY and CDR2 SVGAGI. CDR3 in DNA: TGTGCCAGCAGTTACGGTGTCCCGGGGGATCAGCCCCAGCATTTT. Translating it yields CASSYGVPGDQPQHF.

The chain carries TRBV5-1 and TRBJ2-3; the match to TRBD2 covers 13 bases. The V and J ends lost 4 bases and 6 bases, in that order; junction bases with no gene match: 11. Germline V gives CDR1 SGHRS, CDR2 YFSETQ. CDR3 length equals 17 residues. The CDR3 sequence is CASSAGTSGAPRDTQYF. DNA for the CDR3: TGCGCCAGCAGCGCCGGGACTAGCGGGGCACCTCGGGATACGCAGTATTTT.

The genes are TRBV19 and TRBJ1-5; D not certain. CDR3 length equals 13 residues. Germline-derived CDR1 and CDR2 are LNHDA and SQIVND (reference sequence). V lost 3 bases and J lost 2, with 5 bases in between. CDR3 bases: TGTGCCAGTAGTATCGGTGGCAATCAGCCCCAGCATTTT. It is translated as CASSIGGNQPQHF. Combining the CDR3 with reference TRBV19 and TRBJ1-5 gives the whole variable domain DGGITQSPKYLFRKEGQNVTLSCEQNLNHDAMYWYRQDPGQGLRLIYYSQIVNDFQKGDIAEGYSVSREKKESFPLTVTSAQKNPTAFYLCASSIGGNQPQHFGDGTRLSIL.

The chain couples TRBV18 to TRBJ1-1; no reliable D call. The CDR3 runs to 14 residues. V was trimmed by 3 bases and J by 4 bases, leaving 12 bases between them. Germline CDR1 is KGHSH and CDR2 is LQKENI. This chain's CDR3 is CASSPGWVSTEAFF. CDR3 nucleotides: TGTGCCAGCTCACCGGGGTGGGTGAGCACTGAAGCTTTCTTT.

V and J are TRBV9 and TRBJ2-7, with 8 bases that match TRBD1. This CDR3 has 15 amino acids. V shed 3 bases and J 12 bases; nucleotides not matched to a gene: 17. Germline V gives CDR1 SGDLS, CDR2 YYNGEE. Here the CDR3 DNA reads TGTGCCAGCAGCGCTGACAGGGGCCTGTATGATATTCGGTACTTC. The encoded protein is CASSADRGLYDIRYF.

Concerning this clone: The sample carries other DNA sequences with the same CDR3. The CDR3 coding sequence is TGTGCCAGTAGTGGGACAGGGGGTAATTCACCCCTCCACTTT. Protein product: CASSGTGGNSPLHF. The chain uses TRBV19 and TRBJ1-6, with 11 bases that match TRBD1. The length of the CDR3 is 14 residues. V lost 5 bases and J lost 6; bases outside the gene matches: 0. Germline values: CDR1 LNHDA, CDR2 SQIVND (reference sequence).

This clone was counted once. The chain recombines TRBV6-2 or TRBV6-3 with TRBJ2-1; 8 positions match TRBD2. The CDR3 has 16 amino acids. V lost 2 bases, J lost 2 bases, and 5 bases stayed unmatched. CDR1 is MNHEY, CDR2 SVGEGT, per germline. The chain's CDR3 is CASSYQWRGAYNEQFF. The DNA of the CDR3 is TGTGCCAGCAGTTACCAGTGGCGGGGGGCCTACAATGAGCAGTTCTTC.

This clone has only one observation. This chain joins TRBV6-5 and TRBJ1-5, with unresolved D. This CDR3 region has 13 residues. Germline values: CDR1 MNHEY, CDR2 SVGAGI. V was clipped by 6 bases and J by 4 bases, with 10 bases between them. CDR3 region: CASRQTQNQPQHF. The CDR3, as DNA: TGTGCCAGCAGACAGACGCAAAATCAGCCCCAGCATTTT.

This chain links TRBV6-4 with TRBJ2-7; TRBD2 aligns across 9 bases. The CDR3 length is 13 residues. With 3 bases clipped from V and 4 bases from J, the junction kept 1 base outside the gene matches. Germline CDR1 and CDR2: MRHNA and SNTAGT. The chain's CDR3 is CASSETSGYEQYF. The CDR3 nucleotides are TGTGCCAGCAGTGAAACTAGCGGGTACGAGCAGTACTTC.

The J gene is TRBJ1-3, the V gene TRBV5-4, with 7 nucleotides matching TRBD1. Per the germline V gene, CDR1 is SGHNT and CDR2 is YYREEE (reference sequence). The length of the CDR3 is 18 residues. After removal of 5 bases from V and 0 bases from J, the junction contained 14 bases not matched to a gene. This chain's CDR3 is CASSFKSGTEISGNTIYF. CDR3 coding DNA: TGTGCCAGCAGTTTTAAGTCCGGGACAGAGATCTCTGGAAACACCATATATTTT.

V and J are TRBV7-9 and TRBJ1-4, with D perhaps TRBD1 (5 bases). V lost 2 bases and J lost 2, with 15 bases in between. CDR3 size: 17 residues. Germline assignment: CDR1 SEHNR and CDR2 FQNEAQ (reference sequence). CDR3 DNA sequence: TGTGCCAGCAGCTTATGGTTGTCGGGGGGTACTAATGAAAAACTGTTTTTT. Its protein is CASSLWLSGGTNEKLFF.

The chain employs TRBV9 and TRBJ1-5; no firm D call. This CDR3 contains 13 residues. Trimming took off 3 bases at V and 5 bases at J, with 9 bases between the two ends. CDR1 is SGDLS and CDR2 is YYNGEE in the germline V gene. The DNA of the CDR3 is TGTGCCAGCAGCGCAAAGGGAGATCAGCCCCAGCATTTT. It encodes CASSAKGDQPQHF. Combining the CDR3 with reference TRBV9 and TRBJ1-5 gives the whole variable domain DSGVTQTPKHLITATGQRVTLRCSPRSGDLSVYWYQQSLDQGLQFLIQYYNGEERAKGNILERFSAQQFPDLHSELNLSSLELGDSALYFCASSAKGDQPQHFGDGTRLSIL.

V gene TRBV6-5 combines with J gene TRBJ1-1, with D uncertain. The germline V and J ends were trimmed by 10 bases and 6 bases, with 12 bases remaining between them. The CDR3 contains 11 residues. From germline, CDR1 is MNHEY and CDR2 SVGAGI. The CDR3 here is CAIEEAAEAFF. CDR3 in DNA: TGTGCCATCGAGGAGGCGGCTGAAGCTTTCTTT.